The T cell receptor (beta chain) under discussion was sequenced for a study of cytomegalovirus exposure and HLA in healthy donors. Points from the study as a whole: V- and J-gene trimming of TCR beta was linked (in a later analysis) to a missense DCLRE1C variant. Later analysis identified 16,000 or so TCR beta sequences associated with HLA alleles, using a false discovery rate threshold of 0.05.

This clone occurred once. The antigen remains unidentified. Germline-derived CDR1 and CDR2 are SGDLS and YYNGEE. V was pared by 0 bases and J by 7 bases, with 12 bases between. This CDR3 has 14 residues. The PCR ran on 60 Vbeta and 13 Jbeta primers. Here immunoSEQ multiplex PCR was the method, and the copy in TCRdb shows in-frame clones only, minus some. This sample yields roughly 120,000 clones, of which roughly 66% are seen a single time; about 4.4% belongs to the top ten. This chain links TRBV9 with TRBJ2-3, with D tentatively TRBD2 (5 bases). Input material: PBMCs. The TCR was taken from a man between 60 and 75 years old in good health and CMV-seropositive. The CDR3 DNA sequence: TGTGCCAGCAGCGTAGGTGGTTACGGGAATACGCAGTATTTT. Protein product: CASSVGGYGNTQYF.